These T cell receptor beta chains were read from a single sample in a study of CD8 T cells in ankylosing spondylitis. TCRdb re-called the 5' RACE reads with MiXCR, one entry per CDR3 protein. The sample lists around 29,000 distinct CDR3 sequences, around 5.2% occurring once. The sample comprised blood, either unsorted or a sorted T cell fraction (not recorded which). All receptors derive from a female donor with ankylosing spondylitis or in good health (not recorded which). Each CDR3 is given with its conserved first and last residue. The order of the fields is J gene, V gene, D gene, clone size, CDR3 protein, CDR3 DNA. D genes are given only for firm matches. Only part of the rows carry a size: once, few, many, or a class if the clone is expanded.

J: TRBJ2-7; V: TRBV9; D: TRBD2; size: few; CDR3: CASSVGVSGRAYEQYF; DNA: TGTGCCAGCAGCGTAGGTGTTAGCGGGAGGGCCTACGAGCAGTACTTC
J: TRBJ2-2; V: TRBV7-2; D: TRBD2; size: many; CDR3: CASSPTGGANTGELFF; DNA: TGTGCCAGCAGCCCCACTGGGGGGGCGAACACCGGGGAGCTGTTTTTT
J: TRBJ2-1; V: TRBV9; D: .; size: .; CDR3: CASSPRGLGNEQFF; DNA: TGTGCCAGCAGCCCCCGAGGGTTGGGGAATGAGCAGTTCTTC
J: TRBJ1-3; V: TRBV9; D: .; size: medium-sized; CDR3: CASSVTASSGNTIYF; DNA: TGTGCCAGCAGCGTGACAGCCAGCTCTGGAAACACCATATATTTT
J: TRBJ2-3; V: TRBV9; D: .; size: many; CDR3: CASSVETTTDTQYF; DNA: TGTGCCAGCAGCGTAGAGACCACCACAGATACGCAGTATTTT
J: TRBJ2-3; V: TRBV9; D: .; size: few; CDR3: CASSVSPGGLGDTQYF; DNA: TGTGCCAGCAGCGTATCTCCAGGGGGGCTTGGAGATACGCAGTATTTT
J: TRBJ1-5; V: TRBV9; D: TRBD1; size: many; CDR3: CASSADRDLQPQHF; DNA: TGTGCCAGCAGCGCCGACAGGGATCTTCAGCCCCAGCATTTT
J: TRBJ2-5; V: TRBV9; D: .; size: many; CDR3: CASSVGRGSISETQYF; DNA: TGTGCCAGCAGCGTAGGGAGAGGGTCTATTTCGGAGACCCAGTACTTC
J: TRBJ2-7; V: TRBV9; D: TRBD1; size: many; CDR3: CASSPRVRDSLYEQYF; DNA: TGTGCCAGCAGCCCGAGGGTGAGGGACAGTTTATACGAGCAGTACTTC
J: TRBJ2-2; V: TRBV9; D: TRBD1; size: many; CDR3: CASSTDRANTGELFF; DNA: TGTGCCAGCAGCACGGACAGGGCGAACACCGGGGAGCTGTTTTTT
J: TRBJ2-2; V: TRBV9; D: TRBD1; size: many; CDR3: CASSARATGRNTGELFF; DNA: TGTGCCAGCAGCGCGAGGGCGACAGGGAGGAACACCGGGGAGCTGTTTTTT
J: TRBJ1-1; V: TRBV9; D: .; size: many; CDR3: CASSVGQMNTEAFF; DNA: TGTGCCAGCAGCGTAGGACAGATGAACACTGAAGCTTTCTTT
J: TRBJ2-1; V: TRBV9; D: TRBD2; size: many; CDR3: CASSVVLTSGGGEQFF; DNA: TGTGCCAGCAGCGTAGTTCTGACTAGCGGAGGGGGTGAGCAGTTCTTC
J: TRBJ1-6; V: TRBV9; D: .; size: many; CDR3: CASSSTMEGPMSPLHF; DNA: TGTGCCAGCAGCTCCACCATGGAAGGGCCAATGTCACCCCTCCACTTT
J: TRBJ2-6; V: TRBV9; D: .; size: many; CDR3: CASSFSGANVLTF; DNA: TGTGCCAGCTCATTCTCTGGGGCCAACGTCCTGACTTTC
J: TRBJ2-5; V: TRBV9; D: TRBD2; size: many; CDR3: CASSVGGGLAGETQYF; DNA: TGTGCCAGCAGCGTAGGCGGTGGACTAGCGGGGGAGACCCAGTACTTC